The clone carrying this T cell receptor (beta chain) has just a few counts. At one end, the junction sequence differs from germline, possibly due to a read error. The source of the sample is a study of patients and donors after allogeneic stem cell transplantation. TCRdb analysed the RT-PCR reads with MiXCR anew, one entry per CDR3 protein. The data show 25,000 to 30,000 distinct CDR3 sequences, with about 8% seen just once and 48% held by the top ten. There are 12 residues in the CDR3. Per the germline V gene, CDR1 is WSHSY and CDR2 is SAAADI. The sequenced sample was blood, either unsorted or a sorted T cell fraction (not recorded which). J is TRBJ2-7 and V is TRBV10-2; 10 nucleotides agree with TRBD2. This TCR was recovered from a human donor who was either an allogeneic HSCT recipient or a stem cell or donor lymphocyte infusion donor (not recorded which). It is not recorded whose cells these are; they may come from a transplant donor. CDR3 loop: CASTGGSGRRSF. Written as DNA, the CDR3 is TGCGCCAGCACGGGAGGTAGCGGGAGGAGGTCCTTC.